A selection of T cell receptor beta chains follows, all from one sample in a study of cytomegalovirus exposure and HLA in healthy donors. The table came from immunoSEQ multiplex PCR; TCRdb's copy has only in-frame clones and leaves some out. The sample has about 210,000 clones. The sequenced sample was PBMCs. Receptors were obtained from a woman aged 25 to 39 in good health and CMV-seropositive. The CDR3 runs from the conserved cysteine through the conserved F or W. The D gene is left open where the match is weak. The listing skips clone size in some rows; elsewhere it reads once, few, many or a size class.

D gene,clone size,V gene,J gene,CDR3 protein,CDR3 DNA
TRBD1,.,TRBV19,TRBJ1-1,CASSIGPGTGLLNSEAFF,TGTGCCAGTAGTATAGGTCCCGGGACAGGGCTACTGAACTCTGAAGCTTTCTTT
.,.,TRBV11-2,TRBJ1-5,CASSLGDRLGGNNQPQHF,TGTGCCAGCAGCTTAGGTGATAGATTGGGGGGAAACAATCAGCCCCAGCATTTT
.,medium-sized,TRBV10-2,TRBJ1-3,CASSRQSGNTIYF,TGCGCCAGCAGTCGACAGTCTGGAAACACCATATATTTT
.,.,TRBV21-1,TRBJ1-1,CASSKRDRGSNTEAFF,TGTGCCAGCAGCAAAAGGGACAGGGGGAGTAACACTGAAGCTTTCTTT
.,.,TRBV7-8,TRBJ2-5,CASSLVPSEETQYF,TGTGCCAGCAGCTTAGTGCCTAGCGAAGAGACCCAGTACTTC
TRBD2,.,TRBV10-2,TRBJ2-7,CASSESGGRGYEQYF,TGCGCCAGCAGTGAGTCGGGCGGGAGAGGCTACGAGCAGTACTTC
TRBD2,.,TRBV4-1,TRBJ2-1,CASSQDTSGGRYNEQFF,TGCGCCAGCAGCCAAGATACTAGCGGGGGGAGATACAATGAGCAGTTCTTC
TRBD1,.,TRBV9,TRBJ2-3,CASSPWTGAEADTQYF,TGTGCCAGCAGCCCCTGGACAGGGGCGGAGGCAGATACGCAGTATTTT
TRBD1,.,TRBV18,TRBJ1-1,CASSADRGNTEAFF,TGTGCCAGCTCAGCAGACAGGGGGAACACTGAAGCTTTCTTT
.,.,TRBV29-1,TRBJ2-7,CSVDGGLLPNEQYF,TGCAGCGTTGACGGCGGACTATTACCCAACGAGCAGTACTTC
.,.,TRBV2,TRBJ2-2,CASSKQGLRDTGELFF,TGTGCCAGCAGCAAACAGGGATTACGGGACACCGGGGAGCTGTTTTTT
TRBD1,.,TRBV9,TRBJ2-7,CASTPGGFSYEQYF,TGTGCCAGCACCCCAGGGGGCTTCTCCTACGAGCAGTACTTC
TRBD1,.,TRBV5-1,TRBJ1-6,CASSRGQGGGNSPLHF,TGCGCCAGCAGCAGAGGACAGGGCGGAGGGAATTCACCCCTCCACTTT
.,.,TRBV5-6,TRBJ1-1,CASSLAVNTEAFF,TGTGCCAGCAGCTTGGCCGTGAACACTGAAGCTTTCTTT
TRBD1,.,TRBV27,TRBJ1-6,CASSFKRGTDNSPLHF,TGTGCCAGCAGTTTTAAGAGGGGGACAGATAATTCACCCCTCCACTTT
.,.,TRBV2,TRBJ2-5,CASSESQVEPAETQYF,TGTGCCAGCAGTGAATCCCAGGTAGAGCCCGCAGAGACCCAGTACTTC
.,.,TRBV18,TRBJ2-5,CASSPGGTGEETQYF,TGTGCCAGCTCACCCGGGGGGACAGGCGAAGAGACCCAGTACTTC
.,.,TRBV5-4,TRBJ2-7,CASSSGTLSYEQYF,TGTGCCAGCAGCTCCGGGACACTTTCCTACGAGCAGTACTTC
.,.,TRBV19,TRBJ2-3,CASSVEGADTQYF,TGTGCCAGTAGTGTAGAAGGGGCAGATACGCAGTATTTT
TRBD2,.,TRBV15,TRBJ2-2,CATPKGLAGAGELFF,TGTGCCACTCCTAAGGGACTAGCGGGAGCCGGGGAGCTGTTTTTT
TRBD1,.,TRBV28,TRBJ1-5,CASSSHAGGREPQHF,TGTGCCAGCAGTTCCCACGCAGGGGGCAGAGAGCCCCAGCATTTT
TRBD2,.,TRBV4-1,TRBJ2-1,CASSQVSMSGRANEQFF,TGCGCCAGCAGCCAAGTCTCCATGAGCGGGAGGGCCAATGAGCAGTTCTTC
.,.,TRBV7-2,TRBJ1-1,CASSLVLANTEAFF,TGTGCCAGCAGCTTAGTTTTGGCGAACACTGAAGCTTTCTTT
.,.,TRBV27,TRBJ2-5,CASSLGSRGTQYF,TGTGCCAGCAGTTTAGGGTCGCGGGGGACCCAGTACTTC
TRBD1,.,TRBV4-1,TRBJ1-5,CASSLDRGRQPQHF,TGCGCCAGCAGCCTCGACAGGGGACGTCAGCCCCAGCATTTT
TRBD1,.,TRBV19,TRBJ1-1,CASRETGPQNTEAFF,TGTGCCAGTAGGGAGACAGGGCCCCAAAACACTGAAGCTTTCTTT
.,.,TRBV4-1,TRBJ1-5,CASSQDSELDQPQHF,TGCGCCAGCAGCCAAGATTCGGAGCTCGATCAGCCCCAGCATTTT
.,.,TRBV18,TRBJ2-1,CASSPGRVGEQFF,TGCGCCAGCTCACCAGGGAGAGTTGGTGAGCAGTTCTTC
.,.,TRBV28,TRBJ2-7,CASSVGGQNDHEQYF,TGTGCCAGCAGTGTGGGGGGACAGAACGACCACGAGCAGTACTTC
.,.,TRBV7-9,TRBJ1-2,CASSLDIGGYTF,TGTGCCAGCAGCTTAGATATCGGTGGCTACACCTTC
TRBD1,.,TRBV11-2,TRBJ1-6,CASSRPQGVNSPLHF,TGTGCCAGCAGCCGACCCCAGGGGGTAAATTCACCCCTCCACTTT
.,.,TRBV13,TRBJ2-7,CASSGRGSYEQYF,TGTGCCAGCAGCGGAAGGGGATCCTACGAGCAGTACTTC
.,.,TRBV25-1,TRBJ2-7,CASSTLREQYF,TGTGCCAGCAGTACTCTCAGGGAGCAGTACTTC
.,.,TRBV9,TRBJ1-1,CASSVDLGRNTEAFF,TGTGCCAGCAGCGTAGACCTCGGTAGGAACACTGAAGCTTTCTTT
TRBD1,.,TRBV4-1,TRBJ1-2,CASSQEGTGIYGYTF,TGCGCCAGCAGCCAAGAAGGGACAGGGATCTATGGCTACACCTTC
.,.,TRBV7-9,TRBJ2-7,CASSSHRGGYEQYF,TGTGCCAGCAGTTCCCATAGGGGCGGATACGAGCAGTACTTC
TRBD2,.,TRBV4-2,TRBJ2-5,CASSQVQAGDRTQYF,TGTGCCAGCAGCCAAGTACAGGCGGGGGATAGGACCCAGTACTTC
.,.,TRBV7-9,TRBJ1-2,CASSLVPNGYGYTF,TGTGCCAGCAGCTTAGTACCTAACGGCTATGGCTACACCTTC
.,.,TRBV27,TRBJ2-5,CASSLSRTQYF,TGTGCCAGCAGTTTAAGCCGAACCCAGTACTTC
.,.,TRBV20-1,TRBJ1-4,CSARRGEKLFF,TGCAGTGCAAGGAGGGGTGAAAAACTGTTTTTT
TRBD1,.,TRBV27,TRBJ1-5,CASSLAGGQPQHF,TGTGCCAGCAGTTTAGCAGGGGGCCAGCCCCAGCATTTT
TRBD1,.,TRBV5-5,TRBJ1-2,CASSFLGQTNYGYTF,TGTGCCAGCAGCTTTCTGGGACAGACCAACTATGGCTACACCTTC
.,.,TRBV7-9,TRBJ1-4,CASGSSGANEKLFF,TGTGCCAGCGGATCTAGCGGGGCTAATGAAAAACTGTTTTTT
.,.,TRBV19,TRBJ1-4,CATQEALGEKLFF,TGTGCCACCCAGGAGGCTCTGGGGGAAAAACTGTTTTTT
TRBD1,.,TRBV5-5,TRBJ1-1,CASSQRAQGQGGTEAFF,TGTGCCAGCAGCCAAAGGGCACAGGGTCAGGGGGGCACTGAAGCTTTCTTT
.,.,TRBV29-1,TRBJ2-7,CSVDSGESYEQYF,TGCAGCGTTGACTCAGGGGAATCCTACGAGCAGTACTTC
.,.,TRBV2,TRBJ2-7,CASIEQGTSYEQYF,TGTGCCAGCATCGAACAGGGGACTTCCTACGAGCAGTACTTC
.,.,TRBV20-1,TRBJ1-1,CSGGMNTEAFF,TGCAGTGGTGGCATGAACACTGAAGCTTTCTTT
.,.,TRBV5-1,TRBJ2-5,CASSLAREETQYF,TGCGCCAGCAGCTTGGCCAGGGAAGAGACCCAGTACTTC
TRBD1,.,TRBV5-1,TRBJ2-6,CASSLEGTGFSGANVLTF,TGCGCCAGCAGCTTGGAAGGGACAGGGTTTTCTGGGGCCAACGTCCTGACTTTC
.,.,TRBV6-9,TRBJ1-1,CASSTLGPGTIAPNTEAFF,TGTGCCAGCAGCACTCTTGGGCCTGGGACAATTGCTCCGAACACTGAAGCTTTCTTT
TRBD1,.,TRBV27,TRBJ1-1,CASTNPTGLLLNTEAFF,TGTGCCAGCACAAATCCGACAGGGCTACTTTTGAACACTGAAGCTTTCTTT
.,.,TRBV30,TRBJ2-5,CAWSKGASGYQETQYF,TGTGCCTGGAGTAAGGGGGCTAGCGGGTACCAAGAGACCCAGTACTTC